Presented here are 5 T cell receptor beta chains from one specimen sequenced in a study of vaccination effects on CD4 cells after COVID-19. Peptide-pool stimulation followed by sequencing identified expanded antigen-specific CD4+ clonotypes in the ViraFEST assay. Subsequent to a culture period of about nine days, CD4+ T cells were isolated. Testing of the vaccine recipients showed negative nucleocapsid antibodies and no prior SARS-CoV-2 infection. For these TCRs, the target antigens are not known. Libraries were prepared by immunoSEQ multiplex PCR; TCRdb keeps only in-frame clonotypes and omits some of them. The table lists about 41,000 clones, roughly 70% of them singletons, with approximately 27% in the top ten. This material consisted of CD4+ T cells from PBMCs cultured with HCoV-OC43 spike peptides, taken before COVID-19 vaccination. This sample's subset: HCoV-OC43 spike overlapping peptide pool stimulation. Source of these receptors: a human donor who received a COVID-19 vaccine.

The chain combines TRBV28 with TRBJ2-7, with 8 bases aligning to TRBD2. CDR3 size: 14 residues. V gave up 5 bases and J gave up 4 bases; unmatched junction bases: 7. Looked up from germline, CDR1 is MDHEN and CDR2 is SYDVKM. CDR3 DNA: TGTGCCAGCAGTATTCCGGGACTAGGTTACGAGCAGTACTTC. Its translation is CASSIPGLGYEQYF.

The rearrangement links TRBV4-1 to TRBJ2-7, with 11 bases that match TRBD2. Trimming cost V 4 bases and J 4 bases; bases outside gene matches: 18. The CDR3 sequence is 19 residues long. From germline, CDR1 is MGHRA and CDR2 YSYEKL. CDR3 sequence (DNA): TGCGCCAGCAGCCCAAGTCCCCTAGCGGGGGGTCCCAGGAGGTACGAGCAGTACTTC. Translating gives CASSPSPLAGGPRRYEQYF.

This clone showed up just a few times. J is TRBJ2-7 and V is TRBV5-1; no clear D gene. V gave up 0 bases and J gave up 3 bases, with 10 bases separating them. In germline, CDR1 is SGHRS, CDR2 YFSETQ. The CDR3 has 14 residues. The CDR3 DNA follows: TGCGCCAGCAGCTTGGACAGTTCCAACTACGAGCAGTACTTC. This encodes CASSLDSSNYEQYF. Variable domain in full (rest from reference TRBV5-1 and TRBJ2-7): KAGVTQTPRYLIKTRGQQVTLSCSPISGHRSVSWYQQTPGQGLQFLFEYFSETQRNKGNFPGRFSGRQFSNSRSEMNVSTLELGDSALYLCASSLDSSNYEQYFGPGTRLTVT.

The rearrangement joins TRBV6-5 to TRBJ2-2; no reliable D call. CDR1 is MNHEY, CDR2 SVGAGI, per germline. The ends were cut back, 9 bases at V and 6 bases at J, with 17 bases in the middle. This CDR3 contains 14 residues. The CDR3 nucleotides are TGTGCCAGTACCCCTGTACCTTTAGCCGGGGAGCTGTTTTTT. Translated, it gives CASTPVPLAGELFF.

This clone was seen more than once but under ten times. This chain joins TRBV2 and TRBJ2-2; D call uncertain. The V gene lost 6 bases and the J gene lost 8 bases, with 16 bases spanning the gap. The CDR3 totals 14 residues. Germline loops: CDR1 SNHLY, CDR2 FYNNEI. CDR3 residues: CASSRERLRGELFF. The CDR3 nucleotides read TGTGCCAGCAGCCGCGAAAGACTGCGAGGGGAGCTGTTTTTT. The complete variable domain, with remaining parts taken from reference TRBV2 and TRBJ2-2, reads EPEVTQTPSHQVTQMGQEVILRCVPISNHLYFYWYRQILGQKVEFLVSFYNNEISEKSEIFDDQFSVERPDGSNFTLKIRSTKLEDSAMYFCASSRERLRGELFFGEGSRLTVL.